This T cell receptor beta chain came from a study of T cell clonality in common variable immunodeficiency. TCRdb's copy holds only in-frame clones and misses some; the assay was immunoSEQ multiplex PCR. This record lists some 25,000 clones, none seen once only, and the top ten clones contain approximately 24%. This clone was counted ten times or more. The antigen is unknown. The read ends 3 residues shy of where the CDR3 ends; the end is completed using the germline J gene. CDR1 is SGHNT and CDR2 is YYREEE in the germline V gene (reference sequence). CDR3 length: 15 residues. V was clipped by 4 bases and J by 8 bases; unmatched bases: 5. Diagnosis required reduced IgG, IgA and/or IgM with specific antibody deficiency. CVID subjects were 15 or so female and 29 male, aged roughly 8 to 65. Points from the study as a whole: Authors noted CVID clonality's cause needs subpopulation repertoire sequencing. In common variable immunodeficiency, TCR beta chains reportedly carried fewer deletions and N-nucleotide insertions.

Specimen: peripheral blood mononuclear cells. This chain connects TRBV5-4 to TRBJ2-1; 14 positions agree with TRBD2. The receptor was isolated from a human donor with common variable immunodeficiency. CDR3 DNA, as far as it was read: TGTGCCAGCAGCATGGGACTAGCGGGAGAGTATGAG. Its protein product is CASSMGLAGEYE. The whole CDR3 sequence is CASSMGLAGEYEQFF.